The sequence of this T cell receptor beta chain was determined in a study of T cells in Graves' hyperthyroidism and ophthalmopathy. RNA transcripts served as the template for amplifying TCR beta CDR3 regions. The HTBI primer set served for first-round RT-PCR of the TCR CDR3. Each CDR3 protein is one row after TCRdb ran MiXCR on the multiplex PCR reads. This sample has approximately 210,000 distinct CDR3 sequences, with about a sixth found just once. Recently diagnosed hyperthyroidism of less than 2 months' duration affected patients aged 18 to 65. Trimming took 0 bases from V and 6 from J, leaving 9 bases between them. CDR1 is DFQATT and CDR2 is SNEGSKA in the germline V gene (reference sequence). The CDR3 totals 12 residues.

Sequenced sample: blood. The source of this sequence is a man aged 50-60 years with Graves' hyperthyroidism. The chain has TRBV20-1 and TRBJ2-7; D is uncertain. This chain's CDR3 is CSARDLPGEQYF. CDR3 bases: TGCAGTGCTAGAGATCTTCCCGGCGAGCAGTACTTC.